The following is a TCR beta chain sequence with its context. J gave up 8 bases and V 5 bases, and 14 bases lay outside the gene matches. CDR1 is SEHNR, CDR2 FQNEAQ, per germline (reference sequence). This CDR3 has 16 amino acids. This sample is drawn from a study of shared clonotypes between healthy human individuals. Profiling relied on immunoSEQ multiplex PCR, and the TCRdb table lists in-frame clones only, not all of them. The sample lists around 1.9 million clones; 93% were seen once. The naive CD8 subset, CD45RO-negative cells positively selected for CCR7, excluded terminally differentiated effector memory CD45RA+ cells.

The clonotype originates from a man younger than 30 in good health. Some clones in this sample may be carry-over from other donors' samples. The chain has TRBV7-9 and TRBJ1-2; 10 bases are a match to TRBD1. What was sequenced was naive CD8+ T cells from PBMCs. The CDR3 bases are TGTGCCAGCAGCCTAGGACAGGGGGTCGGGGGCCTGGGCTACACCTTC. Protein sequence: CASSLGQGVGGLGYTF.